The clone carrying this T cell receptor (beta chain) was seen at least ten times. This entry belongs to a study of regulatory T cells in long-lasting Graves disease. Indicated time point: newly diagnosed GD, antithyroid drugs for less than 3 months. Making the TCR library involved RNA that had been extracted from PBMCs. Investigators prepared the TCR beta libraries by applying iRepertoire HTBI primers and Arm-PCR of CDR3 regions. TCRdb recomputed calls from the multiplex PCR reads with MiXCR, one row per CDR3 protein. The sample records 400,000 to 500,000 distinct CDR3 sequences, 14% being singletons. Germline V gives CDR1 SGHTA, CDR2 FQGNSA. The CDR3 sequence is 16 residues long. V lost 2 bases, J lost 4 bases, and 16 bases lay in between. These same records also appear under a second study, on T cells in Graves' hyperthyroidism and ophthalmopathy.

The input for sequencing was peripheral blood mononuclear cells (PBMCs), taken at new diagnosis, from a patient treated with antithyroid drugs. This receptor was identified in a woman aged 50 to 65 with Graves disease. V and J are TRBV7-2 and TRBJ2-3; weak D call: TRBD1 (6 bases). The CDR3 is CASSLWVGGISDTQYF. In DNA form, the CDR3 reads TGTGCCAGCAGCTTATGGGTAGGGGGTATTTCAGATACGCAGTATTTT.